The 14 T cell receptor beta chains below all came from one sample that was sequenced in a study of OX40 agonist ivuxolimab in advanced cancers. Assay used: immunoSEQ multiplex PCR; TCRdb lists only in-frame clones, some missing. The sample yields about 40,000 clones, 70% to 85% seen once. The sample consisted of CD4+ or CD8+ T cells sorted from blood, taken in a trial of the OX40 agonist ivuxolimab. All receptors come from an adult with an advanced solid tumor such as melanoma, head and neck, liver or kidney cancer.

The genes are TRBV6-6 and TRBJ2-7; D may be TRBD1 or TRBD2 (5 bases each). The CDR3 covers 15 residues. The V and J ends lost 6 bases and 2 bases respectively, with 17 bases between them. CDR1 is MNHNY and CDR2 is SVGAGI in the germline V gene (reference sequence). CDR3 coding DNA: TGTGCCAGCAGGAAAACCGGGACGGCCCCCTACGAGCAGTACTTC. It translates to CASRKTGTAPYEQYF.

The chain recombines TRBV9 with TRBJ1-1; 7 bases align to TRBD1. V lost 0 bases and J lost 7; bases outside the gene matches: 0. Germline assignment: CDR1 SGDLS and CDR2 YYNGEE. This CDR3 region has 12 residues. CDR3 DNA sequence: TGTGCCAGCAGCGTAGACAGGGGTGAAGCTTTCTTT. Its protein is CASSVDRGEAFF.

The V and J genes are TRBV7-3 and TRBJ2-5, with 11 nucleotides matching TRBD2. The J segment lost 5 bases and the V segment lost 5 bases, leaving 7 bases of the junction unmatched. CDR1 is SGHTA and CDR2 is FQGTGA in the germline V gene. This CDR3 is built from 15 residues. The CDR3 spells CASSLIAGGHETQYF. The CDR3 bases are TGTGCCAGCAGCCTAATAGCGGGGGGGCACGAGACCCAGTACTTC.

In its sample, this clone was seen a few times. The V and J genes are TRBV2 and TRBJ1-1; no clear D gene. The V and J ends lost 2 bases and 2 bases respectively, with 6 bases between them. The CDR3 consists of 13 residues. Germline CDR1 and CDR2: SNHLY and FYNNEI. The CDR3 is CASSEWVNTEAFF. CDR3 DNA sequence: TGTGCCAGCAGTGAATGGGTTAACACTGAAGCTTTCTTT.

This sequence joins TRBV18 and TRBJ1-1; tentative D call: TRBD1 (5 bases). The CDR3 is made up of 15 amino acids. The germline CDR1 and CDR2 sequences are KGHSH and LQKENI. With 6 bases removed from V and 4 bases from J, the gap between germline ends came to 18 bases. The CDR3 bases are TGTGCCAGCTCGCCGATGGAAGCAGGGAGCACTGAAGCTTTCTTT. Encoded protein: CASSPMEAGSTEAFF.

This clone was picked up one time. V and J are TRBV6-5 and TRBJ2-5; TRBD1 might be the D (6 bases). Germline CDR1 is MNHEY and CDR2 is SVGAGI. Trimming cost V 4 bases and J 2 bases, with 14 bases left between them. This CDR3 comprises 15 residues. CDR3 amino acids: CASSSRRQEQETQYF. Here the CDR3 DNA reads TGTGCCAGCAGTTCACGCAGACAGGAGCAAGAGACCCAGTACTTC.

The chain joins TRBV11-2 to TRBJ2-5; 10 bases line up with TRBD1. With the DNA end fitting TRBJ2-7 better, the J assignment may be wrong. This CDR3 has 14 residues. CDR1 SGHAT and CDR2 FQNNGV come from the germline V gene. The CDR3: CASSGDRGHNEQYF. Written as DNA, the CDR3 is TGTGCCAGCAGCGGGGACAGGGGCCATAACGAGCAGTACTTC.

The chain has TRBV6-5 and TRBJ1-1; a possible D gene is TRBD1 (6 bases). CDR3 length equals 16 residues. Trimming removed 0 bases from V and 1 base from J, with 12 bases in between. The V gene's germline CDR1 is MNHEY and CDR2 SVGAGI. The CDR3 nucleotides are TGTGCCAGCAGTTACTCTGGGGGGCGGACGAACACTGAAGCTTTCTTT. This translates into CASSYSGGRTNTEAFF.

This CDR3 reads CASSQDRRQGAWVQPQHF. The CDR3 region has the DNA TGCGCCAGCAGCCAAGATCGAAGACAGGGGGCGTGGGTTCAGCCCCAGCATTTT. V usage is TRBV4-3 and J usage is TRBJ1-5; 10 positions match TRBD1. V dropped 0 bases and J dropped 6; count of bases not matched to a gene: 11. This CDR3 comprises 18 residues. Germline V CDR1 and CDR2: LGHNA, YSLEER.

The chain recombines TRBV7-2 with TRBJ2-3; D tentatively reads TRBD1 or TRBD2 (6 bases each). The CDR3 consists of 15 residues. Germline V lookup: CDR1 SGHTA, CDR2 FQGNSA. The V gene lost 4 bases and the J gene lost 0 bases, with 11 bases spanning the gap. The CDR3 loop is CASSSQGGSTDTQYF. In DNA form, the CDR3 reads TGTGCCAGCAGCTCACAGGGAGGTAGCACAGATACGCAGTATTTT. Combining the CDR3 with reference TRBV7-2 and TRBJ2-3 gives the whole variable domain GAGVSQSPSNKVTEKGKDVELRCDPISGHTALYWYRQSLGQGLEFLIYFQGNSAPDKSGLPSDRFSAERTGGSVSTLTIQRTQQEDSAVYLCASSSQGGSTDTQYFGPGTRLTVL.

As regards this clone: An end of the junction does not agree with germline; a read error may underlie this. CDR3 amino acids: CASSPSGSYEQYF. The CDR3 region has the DNA TGTGCTAGCAGCCCATCGGGATCCTACGAGCAGTACTTC. The chain uses TRBV7-7 and TRBJ2-7, with D possibly being TRBD2 (5 bases). The CDR3 totals 13 residues. Germline V CDR1 and CDR2: SSHAT, FNYEAQ (reference sequence).

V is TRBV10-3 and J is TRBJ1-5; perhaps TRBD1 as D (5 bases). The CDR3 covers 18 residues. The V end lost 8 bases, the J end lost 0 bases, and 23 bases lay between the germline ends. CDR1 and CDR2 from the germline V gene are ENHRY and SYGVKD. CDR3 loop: CAIRGRVRLRGSNQPQHF. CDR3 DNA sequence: TGTGCCATCCGGGGACGAGTGCGACTACGGGGTAGCAATCAGCCCCAGCATTTT.

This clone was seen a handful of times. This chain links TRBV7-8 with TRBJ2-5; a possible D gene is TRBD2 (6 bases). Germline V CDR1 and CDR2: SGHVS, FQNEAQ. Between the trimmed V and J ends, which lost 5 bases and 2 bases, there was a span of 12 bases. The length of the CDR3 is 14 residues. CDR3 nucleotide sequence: TGTGCCAGCAGCCCCATAGGACTACAAGAGACCCAGTACTTC. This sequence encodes CASSPIGLQETQYF.

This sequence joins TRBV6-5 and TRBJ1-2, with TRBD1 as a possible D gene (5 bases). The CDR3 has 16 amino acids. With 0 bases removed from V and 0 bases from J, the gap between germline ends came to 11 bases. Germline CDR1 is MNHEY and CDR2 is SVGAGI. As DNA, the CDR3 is TGTGCCAGCAGTTACTCCGTGGGGACTGCTAACTATGGCTACACCTTC. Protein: CASSYSVGTANYGYTF.